A single sample is the source of the 17 T cell receptor beta chains below, sequenced in a study of T cell repertoires in cytomegalovirus infection. MiXCR, applied by TCRdb to the reads, yields one record per CDR3 protein. The sample has roughly 800,000 distinct CDR3 sequences; almost 30% are singletons. No antigen has been assigned to these receptors. The sequenced sample was cultured CD8+ T cells from PBMCs, obtained from culture after CMV antigen stimulation. Receptors originate from a human donor in good health (CMV status not recorded). Some clones in this sample may be carry-over from other donors' samples.

This clonotype was counted only a few times. The chain has TRBV29-1 and TRBJ2-1, with 12 bases aligning to TRBD2. There are 15 residues in the CDR3. V lost 7 bases, J lost 4 bases, and 8 bases stayed unmatched. Germline CDR1 and CDR2: SQVTM and ANQGSEA. CDR3 region: CSDESSGGEYNEQFF. The CDR3 DNA follows: TGCAGCGACGAGTCTAGCGGGGGGGAGTACAATGAGCAGTTCTTC.

This clonotype was found a few times. The gene calls are TRBV12-3 or TRBV12-4 and TRBJ1-3; TRBD1 is a possible D gene (5 bases). This CDR3 has 16 residues. Trimming removed 10 bases from V and 2 bases from J, with 21 bases in between. CDR3 DNA sequence: TGTGCCACCACCAGGGAATTCAAGGTGACTGGAAACACCATATATTTT. It encodes CATTREFKVTGNTIYF.

This clonotype has ten or more counts. The V gene is TRBV7-2, the J gene TRBJ1-2, with D unclear. V was trimmed by 1 base and J by 7 bases, leaving 16 bases between them. Germline V lookup: CDR1 SGHTA, CDR2 FQGNSA. The CDR3 runs to 15 residues. In DNA, the CDR3 is TGTGCCAGCAGCTTAGAATTTGAGGGTCTTTCTGGCTACACCTTC. It translates to CASSLEFEGLSGYTF.

There are a few counts of this clonotype. This chain uses TRBV7-6 with TRBJ2-7, with 7 bases aligning to TRBD1. This CDR3 comprises 13 residues. Trimming removed 5 bases from V and 5 bases from J; junction bases left unmatched: 6. Germline CDR1 reads SGHVS; CDR2 reads FNYEAQ. CDR3 in amino acids: CASSPGTANEQYF. CDR3 nucleotides: TGTGCCAGCAGCCCCGGGACAGCAAACGAGCAGTACTTC.

This clonotype was detected ten times or more. This rearrangement joins TRBV7-6 to TRBJ2-7; 7 bases fit TRBD1. The germline V gene encodes CDR1 SGHVS and CDR2 FNYEAQ. The CDR3 sequence is 15 residues long. V dropped 1 base and J dropped 4; count of bases not matched to a gene: 7. CDR3 in amino acids: CASSLDYGRGYEQYF. The CDR3 DNA is TGTGCCAGCAGCTTAGATTATGGCAGGGGGTACGAGCAGTACTTC. The full variable domain, its missing parts supplied by reference TRBV7-6 and TRBJ2-7, is GAGVSQSPRYKVTKRGQDVALRCDPISGHVSLYWYRQALGQGPEFLTYFNYEAQQDKSGLPNDRFSAERPEGSISTLTIQRTEQRDSAMYRCASSLDYGRGYEQYFGPGTRLTVT.

This clonotype has more than one count but fewer than ten. The chain has TRBV7-3 and TRBJ2-1, with D perhaps matching TRBD2 (5 bases). CDR3 length: 11 amino acids. The V and J ends lost 5 bases and 9 bases respectively, with 8 bases between them. Germline V gene lookup returns CDR1 SGHTA and CDR2 FQGTGA. The CDR3 spells CASSVEGEQFF. The CDR3 DNA reads TGTGCCAGCAGCGTTGAGGGTGAGCAGTTCTTC.

This chain links TRBV5-6 with TRBJ1-2; TRBD1 might be the D (5 bases). This CDR3 comprises 12 residues. V was pared by 4 bases and J by 4 bases, with 8 bases between. Per germline, CDR1 SGHDT and CDR2 YYEEEE. CDR3 sequence reads: CASSADSYGYTF. As DNA, the CDR3 is TGTGCCAGCAGCGCCGACAGCTATGGCTACACCTTC. Looking up the rest from reference TRBV5-6 and TRBJ1-2 gives the full variable domain: DAGVTQSPTHLIKTRGQQVTLRCSPKSGHDTVSWYQQALGQGPQFIFQYYEEEERQRGNFPDRFSGHQFPNYSSELNVNALLLGDSALYLCASSADSYGYTFGSGTRLTVV.

Regarding this clonotype: A junction end diverges from the germline sequence, so it may reflect a read error. The chain joins TRBV7-9 to TRBJ2-6, with 7 positions matching TRBD1. The CDR3 sequence is 20 residues long. Germline V gene sequence: CDR1 SEHNR, CDR2 FQNEAQ (reference sequence). The CDR3 nucleotides read TGTGTCAGCAGCCCTATGACGCCGGGACAGACGAGGCCTGGGGCCAACGTCCTGACTTTC. This gives the protein CVSSPMTPGQTRPGANVLTF.

The chain carries TRBV4-1 and TRBJ1-5; D is unclear. In germline, CDR1 is MGHRA, CDR2 YSYEKL. V was pared by 0 bases and J by 7 bases, with 13 bases between. The CDR3 is made up of 15 amino acids. CDR3: CASSQEAGLKQPQHF. CDR3 nucleotides: TGCGCCAGCAGCCAAGAAGCGGGTTTGAAACAGCCCCAGCATTTT.

The chain has TRBV7-9 and TRBJ1-3, with D unresolved. The CDR3 has 15 amino acids. CDR1 and CDR2 from the germline V gene are SEHNR and FQNEAQ (reference sequence). V lost 5 bases and J 0 bases, leaving 11 bases between the germline ends. Written as DNA, the CDR3 is TGTGCCAGCAGCCAGGACCTGGGCTCTGGAAACACCATATATTTT. The encoded protein is CASSQDLGSGNTIYF.

The chain couples TRBV7-2 to TRBJ2-7; TRBD2 might be the D (6 bases). The ends were cut back, 6 bases at V and 3 bases at J, with 15 bases in the middle. Germline V gene sequence: CDR1 SGHTA, CDR2 FQGNSA. The CDR3 has 14 residues. The CDR3 region is CASRLMSGSYEQYV. The CDR3 bases are TGTGCCAGCAGATTGATGTCCGGGAGCTACGAGCAGTACGTC.

The rearrangement joins TRBV28 to TRBJ2-2, with 9 bases aligning to TRBD1. The V and J ends lost 5 bases and 0 bases, in that order; junction bases with no gene match: 4. This CDR3 contains 16 residues. CDR1 and CDR2 (germline): MDHEN, SYDVKM. This chain's CDR3 is CASSLTGGANTGELFF. CDR3 sequence (DNA): TGTGCCAGCAGTCTGACAGGGGGAGCGAACACCGGGGAGCTGTTTTTT. Looking up the rest from reference TRBV28 and TRBJ2-2 gives the full variable domain: DVKVTQSSRYLVKRTGEKVFLECVQDMDHENMFWYRQDPGLGLRLIYFSYDVKMKEKGDIPEGYSVSREKKERFSLILESASTNQTSMYLCASSLTGGANTGELFFGEGSRLTVL.

DNA of the CDR3: TGTGCCAGCAGACTACTACTTGGGTGGGCCTACGAGCAGTACTTC. Translating it yields CASRLLLGWAYEQYF. The chain has TRBV7-6 and TRBJ2-7; D not resolved. The V gene lost 6 bases and the J gene lost 2 bases, with 17 bases spanning the gap. This CDR3 contains 15 residues. CDR1 is SGHVS, CDR2 FNYEAQ, per germline.

This clonotype has only a few counts. This chain links TRBV7-4 with TRBJ1-2; D gene ambiguous. There are 15 residues in the CDR3. The V gene's germline CDR1 is SGHVT and CDR2 SQSDAQ. Deletions cut 0 bases from V and 0 bases from J, with 8 bases between. CDR3 in amino acids: CASSLARTTNYGYTF. CDR3 DNA sequence: TGTGCCAGCAGCTTAGCGAGAACCACTAACTATGGCTACACCTTC.

The V gene is TRBV10-3, the J gene TRBJ2-2; 10 bases fit TRBD1. The CDR3 is 16 residues long. Trimming at V came to 4 bases and at J to 6 bases, leaving 8 bases not matched to a gene. Germline-derived CDR1 and CDR2 are ENHRY and SYGVKD. CDR3 loop: CAISVGTGDNAGELFF. The CDR3 nucleotides read TGTGCCATCAGTGTGGGGACAGGGGACAACGCCGGGGAGCTGTTTTTT.

This clonotype was recorded many times. The J gene is TRBJ1-2, the V gene TRBV7-8, with D possibly TRBD1 on 5 matching bases. Germline CDR1 reads SGHVS; CDR2 reads FQNEAQ. The germline V and J ends were trimmed by 5 bases and 4 bases, with 11 bases remaining between them. The CDR3 sequence is 13 residues long. CDR3 protein: CASSTGRPYGYTF. CDR3 bases: TGTGCCAGCAGCACGGGACGGCCCTATGGCTACACCTTC.

In its sample, this clonotype was seen a few times. The gene calls are TRBV6-4 and TRBJ1-1; D call uncertain. The length of the CDR3 is 14 residues. Looked up from germline, CDR1 is MRHNA and CDR2 is SNTAGT. Trimming took off 0 bases at V and 1 base at J, with 6 bases between the two ends. The CDR3 here is CASSDSRGNTEAFF. The CDR3 coding sequence is TGTGCCAGCAGTGACTCGAGAGGGAACACTGAAGCTTTCTTT.